These T cell receptor beta chains were read from a single sample in a study of cytomegalovirus exposure and HLA in healthy donors. TCRdb keeps only in-frame clones here, not all; method: immunoSEQ multiplex PCR. The sample consists of approximately 160,000 clones, roughly three quarters of them appearing once. Sequences were obtained from PBMCs. The receptor source for this set is a male donor in good health and CMV-seropositive. CDR3s include the opening cysteine and the closing phenylalanine or tryptophan. Each record gives: D gene, V gene, J gene, clone size, CDR3 protein. D genes are given only for firm matches. Clone size is not always given. Where it is, it says once, few, many or a class for expanded clones.

d_gene: -
v_gene: TRBV7-2
j_gene: TRBJ1-1
abundance: -
CDR3aa: CASSLVATGPKGTEAFF

d_gene: TRBD1
v_gene: TRBV16
j_gene: TRBJ1-5
abundance: -
CDR3aa: CASSPGQGAGWPQHF

d_gene: -
v_gene: TRBV5-1
j_gene: TRBJ1-5
abundance: -
CDR3aa: CASSFSEGQPQHF

d_gene: -
v_gene: TRBV18
j_gene: TRBJ1-4
abundance: -
CDR3aa: CASSPAANEKLFF

d_gene: TRBD1
v_gene: TRBV7-9
j_gene: TRBJ1-2
abundance: few
CDR3aa: CASSPTDRGRGYTF

d_gene: -
v_gene: TRBV6-1
j_gene: TRBJ1-3
abundance: -
CDR3aa: CASSGLSQQGSGNTIYF

d_gene: TRBD2
v_gene: TRBV14
j_gene: TRBJ2-1
abundance: -
CDR3aa: CASSRTSDNEQFF

d_gene: TRBD2
v_gene: TRBV5-1
j_gene: TRBJ2-3
abundance: -
CDR3aa: CASRPRLAGTDTQYF

d_gene: TRBD2
v_gene: TRBV9
j_gene: TRBJ2-2
abundance: -
CDR3aa: CASGPIAGGGTGELFF

d_gene: -
v_gene: TRBV30
j_gene: TRBJ2-5
abundance: -
CDR3aa: CAWSGGGAGETQYF

d_gene: -
v_gene: TRBV30
j_gene: TRBJ2-7
abundance: -
CDR3aa: CAWSGAPRGSYEQYF

d_gene: -
v_gene: TRBV29-1
j_gene: TRBJ1-6
abundance: -
CDR3aa: CSVANSYNSPLHF

d_gene: -
v_gene: TRBV2
j_gene: TRBJ2-7
abundance: -
CDR3aa: CASSETGQRRYEQYF

d_gene: TRBD1
v_gene: TRBV7-8
j_gene: TRBJ1-5
abundance: -
CDR3aa: CASSHFTGDDSQPQHF

d_gene: -
v_gene: TRBV7-6
j_gene: TRBJ2-7
abundance: -
CDR3aa: CASSLAAGVSSYEQYF

d_gene: -
v_gene: TRBV11-3
j_gene: TRBJ1-4
abundance: -
CDR3aa: CRDLGEKLFF

d_gene: -
v_gene: TRBV6-1
j_gene: TRBJ2-5
abundance: -
CDR3aa: CARNTGGQGQETQYF

d_gene: TRBD2
v_gene: TRBV2
j_gene: TRBJ2-3
abundance: once
CDR3aa: CASSPRTSGVSDTQYF

d_gene: -
v_gene: TRBV7-9
j_gene: TRBJ1-2
abundance: -
CDR3aa: CASSLDENGYTF

d_gene: -
v_gene: TRBV12-2
j_gene: TRBJ1-1
abundance: -
CDR3aa: CASRLASTVNTEAFF

d_gene: -
v_gene: TRBV30
j_gene: TRBJ2-5
abundance: -
CDR3aa: CAWSPGVGQETQYF

d_gene: TRBD1
v_gene: TRBV11-2
j_gene: TRBJ2-7
abundance: once
CDR3aa: CASSLEGGDEQYF

d_gene: -
v_gene: TRBV6-6
j_gene: TRBJ1-5
abundance: few
CDR3aa: CASSSQGNQPQHF

d_gene: TRBD1
v_gene: TRBV19
j_gene: TRBJ1-1
abundance: -
CDR3aa: CASTSIRTGRNTEAFF

d_gene: -
v_gene: TRBV6-5
j_gene: TRBJ1-2
abundance: -
CDR3aa: CASSYRNRANYGYTF

d_gene: -
v_gene: TRBV11-2
j_gene: TRBJ1-4
abundance: -
CDR3aa: CASSPLVREDAEKLFF

d_gene: -
v_gene: TRBV5-1
j_gene: TRBJ2-1
abundance: -
CDR3aa: CVSSLWTAYNEQFF